This T cell receptor beta chain was identified during a study of blood T cell repertoires in COVID-19. Whole-study context: Sites in the United States, Italy and Spain provided acute and convalescent COVID-19 samples. PBMCs, B-cell-depleted T cells, or T cells were the source of the cDNA or gDNA that made up the material.

This clone occurred once. Per the original data handling: The assay estimated nucleated cells by amplifying reference gene primers. This table comes from immunoSEQ multiplex PCR, and its TCRdb copy is limited to in-frame clones, with some not included. For V, J and clone size, that table is used; D and trimming come from the DNA. The table shows around 250,000 clones, with roughly 84% occurring only once. After removal of 5 bases from V and 8 bases from J, the junction contained 12 bases not matched to a gene. From germline, CDR1 is LNHDA and CDR2 SQIVND (reference sequence). CDR3 length equals 15 residues.

Sequenced input: peripheral blood. The source of this sequence is a woman in her late teens or twenties with acute or convalescent COVID-19. This chain connects TRBV19 to TRBJ2-1, with 7 bases lining up with TRBD2. CDR3 in DNA: TGTGCCAGTAGTCTTTTGGGAGGGTGGGGGGATGAGCAGTTCTTC. It yields the protein CASSLLGGWGDEQFF.